This TCR beta chain came from a study of T cell responses to AZD1222 COVID-19 vaccine. Whole-study results and caveats: Among vaccine-associated CD4 TCRs, coverage spanned spike, with dominance at 160-218 and 743-854. Mostly white British, mostly female donors; authors suggested clonal diversity may be underestimated. Nearly half of spike-specific TCRs reportedly target unmutated variant regions.

Germline values: CDR1 SGDLS, CDR2 YYNGEE. The V and J ends lost 3 bases and 13 bases respectively, with 35 bases between them. The length of the CDR3 is 19 residues. Concerning this clone itself: Its target is not known.

The repertoire was sequenced with immunoSEQ multiplex PCR; TCRdb's copy has only in-frame clones and lacks some. Of 150,000 to 250,000 clones in the sample, under 95% were seen once. V and J are TRBV9 and TRBJ2-1, with D perhaps matching TRBD2 (7 bases). Material: peripheral blood, obtained 28 days after the second AZD1222 dose. The source is an adult who received the AZD1222 COVID-19 vaccine. The CDR3 sequence is CASSASVGGGASGSSPQFF. DNA for the CDR3: TGTGCCAGCAGCGCCAGCGTAGGGGGAGGGGCTAGCGGCTCCTCTCCACAGTTCTTC.